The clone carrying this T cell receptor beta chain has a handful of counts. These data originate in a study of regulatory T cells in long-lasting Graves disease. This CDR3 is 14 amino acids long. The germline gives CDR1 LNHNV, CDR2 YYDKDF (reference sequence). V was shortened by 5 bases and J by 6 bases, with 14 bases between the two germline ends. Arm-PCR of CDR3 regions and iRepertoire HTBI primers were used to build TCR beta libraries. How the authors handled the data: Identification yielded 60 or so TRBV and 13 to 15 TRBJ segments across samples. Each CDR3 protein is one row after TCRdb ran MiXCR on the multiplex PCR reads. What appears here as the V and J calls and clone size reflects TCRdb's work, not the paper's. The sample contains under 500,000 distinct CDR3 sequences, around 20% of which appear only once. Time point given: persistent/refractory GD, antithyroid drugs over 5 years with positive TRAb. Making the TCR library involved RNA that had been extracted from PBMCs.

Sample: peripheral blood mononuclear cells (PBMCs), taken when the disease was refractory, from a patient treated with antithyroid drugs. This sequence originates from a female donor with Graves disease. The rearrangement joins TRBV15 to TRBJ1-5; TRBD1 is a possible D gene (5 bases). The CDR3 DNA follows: TGTGCCACCAGCGCCCAGGGTAATGGTCAGCCCCAGCATTTT. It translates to CATSAQGNGQPQHF.